These 3 T cell receptor beta chains were all obtained from the same sample, sequenced in a study of early T cells in non-severe SARS-CoV-2 infection. TCRdb recomputed calls from the 5' RACE reads with MiXCR, one row per CDR3 protein. The data contain 35,000 to 45,000 distinct CDR3 sequences, 5.8% of them singletons. The source material was whole blood. These receptors were obtained from an adult who was a healthcare worker with PCR-confirmed SARS-CoV-2 infection or an uninfected control (not recorded which).

This clonotype showed up just a few times. The V and J genes are TRBV28 and TRBJ1-2; D not certain. CDR3 length: 11 residues. V was cut by 5 bases and J by 5 bases, with 6 bases left in between. Germline V gene data show CDR1 as MDHEN and CDR2 as SYDVKM. DNA for the CDR3: TGTGCCAGCAGTACGGAGTATGGCTACACCTTC. Its translation is CASSTEYGYTF.

This clonotype has a count of ten or more. The rearrangement uses TRBV7-3 and TRBJ2-1, with 8 bases aligning to TRBD2. This CDR3 has 16 amino acids. CDR1 SGHTA and CDR2 FQGTGA come from the germline V gene. V lost 5 bases to trimming and J lost 2 bases; unmatched junction nucleotides: 8. CDR3 sequence reads: CASSAQAGDTYNEQFF. DNA for the CDR3: TGTGCCAGCAGCGCCCAAGCGGGAGATACCTACAATGAGCAGTTCTTC.

This clonotype is a singleton in its sample. This may come from a read error, since a much larger clone is one base off. The chain links TRBV7-8 to TRBJ2-3, with no clear D. Trimming cost V 6 bases and J 3 bases, with 10 bases left between them. Germline assignment: CDR1 SGHVS and CDR2 FQNEAQ. The CDR3 consists of 13 residues. This CDR3 reads CASSPQLTDTQYF. The CDR3 nucleotides are TGTGCCAGCAGTCCGCAGCTAACAGATACGCAGTATTTT.